This TCR beta chain derives from a study of blood T cells in healthy people across ages. Germline CDR1 reads SGHDN; CDR2 reads FVKESK. J was trimmed by 3 bases and V by 2 bases; bases with no gene match: 10. This CDR3 spans 18 amino acids. It was with a sample-barcoded 5' primer and a J-beta primer mix that a second PCR of about 6 to 12 cycles was run. TCRdb used MiXCR to reprocess the 5' RACE reads, holding one entry per CDR3 protein. Among some 710,000 distinct CDR3 sequences listed, about 24% were seen once. There were healthy Caucasian individuals from Russia, aged roughly 6 to 95, serving as donors.

The material sequenced was blood. The sequence derives from an older man in good health. This chain uses TRBV14 with TRBJ2-1, with 10 nucleotides matching TRBD2. DNA for the CDR3: TGTGCCAGCAGCCAACCTTATTATAGGACTAGCGGCTACAATGAGCAGTTCTTC. This codes for CASSQPYYRTSGYNEQFF.